Listed below are T cell receptor beta chains from one sample, sequenced in a study of blood T cell repertoires in COVID-19. Profiling relied on immunoSEQ multiplex PCR, and the TCRdb table lists in-frame clones only, not all of them. Of some 150,000 clones listed, about 89% were seen once; the top ten hold about 2.5%. Sequencing was done on a sample of peripheral blood. These receptors were obtained from a man in his fifties with active COVID-19. Both conserved end residues are trimmed from each CDR3. Size is omitted from some rows. Given values are once, few, many or a class for expanded clones.

TRBV4-2	TRBJ2-1	-	ASSLGTSEYNEQF
TRBV3-1/TRBV3-2	TRBJ1-3	once	ASSPLLSGNTIY
TRBV12-5	TRBJ2-1	-	ASGLGLAGGIYNEQF
TRBV2	TRBJ2-7	-	ASSNSGQAYEQY
TRBV6-5	TRBJ1-1	-	ASSHPEGGTEAF
TRBV15	TRBJ1-2	few	ATSRAPDYGYT
TRBV7-9	TRBJ2-7	few	ASSLALDRGYEQY
TRBV30	TRBJ2-1	-	AWSPGGGGPYSEQF
TRBV4-1	TRBJ1-5	many	ASSQANPGEPQH
TRBV11-2	TRBJ2-5	-	ASSSDRGETQY
TRBV3-1/TRBV3-2	TRBJ1-4	-	ASKRGSGEKLF
TRBV29-1	TRBJ1-3	-	SVESFGNTIY
TRBV7-2	TRBJ1-2	-	ASSPNGQYGYT
TRBV7-3	TRBJ2-2	once	ASSLFPGAGELF
TRBV7-9	TRBJ2-2	-	ASSRGAGELF
TRBV7-9	TRBJ1-1	few	ASSLLGGTEAF
TRBV20-1	TRBJ1-1	once	SASKPPNTEAF
TRBV19	TRBJ2-1	-	ASSQDRGGYNEQF
TRBV12-5	TRBJ2-2	-	ASLQYWGANGELF
TRBV5-1	TRBJ1-4	-	ASRRDGKLF
TRBV5-6	TRBJ2-7	-	ASSFFDSSYEQY
TRBV19	TRBJ1-1	once	ASSERRHTEAF
TRBV11-2	TRBJ2-1	-	ASSLGWRNEQF
TRBV4-2	TRBJ2-1	-	ASSQDSSGGGNEQF
TRBV6-6	TRBJ1-1	few	ASRQGQMNTEAF
TRBV4-1	TRBJ1-2	-	ASSQEGRANYGYT
TRBV28	TRBJ1-3	-	ASNSGPSGNTIY
TRBV7-9	TRBJ1-4	-	ASSLSRPTNEKLF
TRBV7-3	TRBJ2-1	once	ASSLTGSSYNEQF
TRBV5-6	TRBJ2-5	-	ASSLEGVETQY
TRBV5-5	TRBJ1-3	-	ASTREGYSGNTIY
TRBV3-1/TRBV3-2	TRBJ1-5	-	ASSQEGGRDQPQH
TRBV6-1	TRBJ1-1	once	ASSESIERVANTEAF
TRBV2	TRBJ1-4	-	ASQKSLLATNEKLF
TRBV5-1	TRBJ2-5	-	ASSWTSPSFQETQY
TRBV19	TRBJ1-4	-	ASSPRGGLGEKLF
TRBV7-2	TRBJ2-5	-	ASSSSGSRPGETQY
TRBV27	TRBJ2-5	-	ASSLSSRKIAGGEGETQY
TRBV7-2	TRBJ2-2	-	ASSLSQGAYTGELF
TRBV11-2	TRBJ1-1	-	ASSLGQGNTEAF
TRBV7-8	TRBJ1-6	-	ASSSPGQPNALH
TRBV18	TRBJ1-5	-	ASSPSLVFGTNQPQH